This TCR beta chain emerged from a study of a mutant IDH1 vaccine in newly diagnosed glioma. Background on the study: Patients were started on vaccination 4-6 weeks after radiotherapy alone, or with temozolomide cycles. Males made up roughly 60% and females roughly 40% of treated patients, whose mean age was approximately 43 years. Previous care, which was radiotherapy, temozolomide, or both, most often involved both.

This clone was recorded once. Its antigen is not known. V was cut by 0 bases and J by 1 base, with 7 bases left in between. Germline CDR1 is SGHRS and CDR2 is YFSETQ. The CDR3 has 14 amino acids. Time point reported: week 5, during vaccination. Topical imiquimod accompanied each vaccine dose, which consisted of 300 ug of mutant IDH1 20-mer peptide. Assay: immunoSEQ multiplex PCR; the TCRdb copy retains only in-frame clones and omits some. The sample includes around 78,000 clones, over 75% of them seen just once. The sequence came from a woman between 50 and 59 years old with glioma. The specimen was PBMCs, collected from a glioma patient whose treatment included an IDH1 peptide vaccine. This chain joins TRBV5-1 and TRBJ1-1; D might be TRBD1 (5 bases). The CDR3 DNA sequence: TGCGCCAGCAGCTTGGAACAGGCGAACACTGAAGCTTTCTTT. Translation: CASSLEQANTEAFF.